The 5 T cell receptor beta chains below all came from one sample that was sequenced in a study of shared clonotypes between healthy human individuals. Sequencing used immunoSEQ multiplex PCR; TCRdb keeps in-frame clones, though not all of them. The table includes roughly 2.2 million clones, under 95% detected once. The sample taken for sequencing was naive CD4+ T cells from PBMCs. Subset meaning: CD45RA+ positively selected. The source of these receptors is a man aged 18 to 35 in good health. Some clones in this sample may be carry-over from other donors' samples.

Comment on this clone: The germline gene is not matched at one end of the junction; a read error may be the cause. The chain employs TRBV5-1 and TRBJ2-7, with TRBD2 matching 10 bases. The CDR3 extends over 14 amino acids. CDR1 is SGHRS and CDR2 is YFSETQ in the germline V gene. CDR3 DNA: TGCGCCAGCAGCCCTAGCGGGAGCCTTCTTGGTCACTCCTTC. Residues: CASSPSGSLLGHSF. The full variable domain, in which reference TRBV5-1 and TRBJ2-7 provide the parts outside the CDR3, is KAGVTQTPRYLIKTRGQQVTLSCSPISGHRSVSWYQQTPGQGLQFLFEYFSETQRNKGNFPGRFSGRQFSNSRSEMNVSTLELGDSALYLCASSPSGSLLGHSFGPGTRLTVT.

The rearrangement uses TRBV18 and TRBJ1-1; D gene unclear. V lost 2 bases to trimming and J lost 4 bases, with 11 bases between them. The CDR3 is 14 amino acids. Germline V gene sequence: CDR1 KGHSH, CDR2 LQKENI. The CDR3 here is CASSPGVLSTEAFF. As DNA, the CDR3 is TGTGCCAGCTCACCAGGTGTACTTAGCACTGAAGCTTTCTTT.

The DNA for the CDR3 is TGTGCCAGCTCCCTGGACAGGGTTTATGATGAGCAGTTCTTC. Its translation is CASSLDRVYDEQFF. The gene calls are TRBV18 and TRBJ2-1, with 8 bases that match TRBD1. CDR3 length equals 14 residues. Germline CDR1 is KGHSH and CDR2 is LQKENI. Losses at the gene ends were 6 bases for V and 8 bases for J; bases not matched to a gene: 9. Full variable domain (remainder filled in from reference TRBV18 and TRBJ2-1): NAGVMQNPRHLVRRRGQEARLRCSPMKGHSHVYWYRQLPEEGLKFMVYLQKENIIDESGMPKERFSAEFPKEGPSILRIQQVVRGDSAAYFCASSLDRVYDEQFFGPGTRLTVL.

This clone was counted only a few times. The same CDR3 can be traced to other DNA sequences in this sample. The V and J genes are TRBV5-1 and TRBJ1-3; D gene uncertain. The CDR3 totals 15 residues. Germline-derived CDR1 and CDR2 are SGHRS and YFSETQ. Trimming left V 3 bases short and J 0 bases short, with 10 bases between. Written as DNA, the CDR3 is TGCGCCAGCAGCTCGGACGCCAGCTCTGGAAACACCATATATTTT. It codes for CASSSDASSGNTIYF.

V is TRBV10-3 and J is TRBJ2-2, with D possibly being TRBD1 (5 bases). CDR1 is ENHRY, CDR2 SYGVKD, per germline. The CDR3 loop spans 16 amino acids. V lost 2 bases and J lost 2, with 12 bases in between. DNA for the CDR3: TGTGCCATCAGTGAGGTGACAGCTCCTAACACCGGGGAGCTGTTTTTT. Encoded protein: CAISEVTAPNTGELFF.